The present TCR beta chain was sequenced within a study of blood T cell repertoires in COVID-19. As for the study in general: Donors in the United States, Italy and Spain gave samples during acute or convalescent COVID-19. The cDNA or gDNA used as material had been derived from T cells, B-cell-depleted T cells, or PBMCs.

Germline V gene sequence: CDR1 MNHEY, CDR2 SVGAGI. The CDR3 totals 15 residues. V was clipped by 0 bases and J by 1 base, with 6 bases between them. The protocol was immunoSEQ multiplex PCR, while the TCRdb copy is restricted to in-frame clones and leaves out a portion. The repertoire holds approximately 97,000 clones, with more than 75% as singletons. Input material: peripheral blood. This clonotype was sampled from a human donor in a cohort sampled during active COVID-19. The gene calls are TRBV6-5 and TRBJ2-2, with D unclear. In DNA, the CDR3 is TGTGCCAGCAGTTACTCTCAGGAGAACACCGGGGAGCTGTTTTTT. Residues: CASSYSQENTGELFF.